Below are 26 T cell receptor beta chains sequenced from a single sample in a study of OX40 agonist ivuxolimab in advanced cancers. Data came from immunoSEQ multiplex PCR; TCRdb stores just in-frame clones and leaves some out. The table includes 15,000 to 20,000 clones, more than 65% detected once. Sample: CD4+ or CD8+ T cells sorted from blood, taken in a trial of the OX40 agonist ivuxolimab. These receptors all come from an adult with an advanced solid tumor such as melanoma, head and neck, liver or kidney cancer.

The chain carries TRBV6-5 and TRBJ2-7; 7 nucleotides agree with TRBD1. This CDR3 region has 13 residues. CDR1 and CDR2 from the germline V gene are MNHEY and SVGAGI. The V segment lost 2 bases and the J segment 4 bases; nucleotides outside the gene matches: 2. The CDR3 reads CASSYDREYEQYF. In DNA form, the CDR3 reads TGTGCCAGCAGTTACGACAGGGAGTACGAGCAGTACTTC.

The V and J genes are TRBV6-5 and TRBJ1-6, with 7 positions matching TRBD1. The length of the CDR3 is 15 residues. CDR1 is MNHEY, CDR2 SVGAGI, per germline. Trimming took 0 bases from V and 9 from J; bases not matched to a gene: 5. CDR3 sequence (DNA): TGTGCCAGCAGTTACTCGACAGGGAGGGCTTCACCCCTCCACTTT. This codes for CASSYSTGRASPLHF.

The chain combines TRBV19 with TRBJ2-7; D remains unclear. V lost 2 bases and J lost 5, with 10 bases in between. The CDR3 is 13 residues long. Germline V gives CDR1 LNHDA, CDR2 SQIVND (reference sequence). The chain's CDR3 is CASSINSLDEQYF. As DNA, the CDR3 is TGTGCCAGTAGTATAAATAGTTTGGACGAGCAGTACTTC.

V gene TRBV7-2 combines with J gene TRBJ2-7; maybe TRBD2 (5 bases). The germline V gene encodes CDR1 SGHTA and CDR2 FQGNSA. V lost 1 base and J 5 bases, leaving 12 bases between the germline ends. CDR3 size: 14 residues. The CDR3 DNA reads TGTGCCAGCAGCTTAGGACGGGGTATGGACGAGCAGTACTTC. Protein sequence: CASSLGRGMDEQYF.

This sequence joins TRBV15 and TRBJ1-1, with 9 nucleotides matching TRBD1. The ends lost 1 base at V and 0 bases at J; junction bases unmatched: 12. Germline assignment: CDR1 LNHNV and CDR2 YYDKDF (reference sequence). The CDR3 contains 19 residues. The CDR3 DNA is TGTGCCACCAGCAGAGGCGAGGGGACAGGGAGGTCCATGAACACTGAAGCTTTCTTT. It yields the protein CATSRGEGTGRSMNTEAFF.

CDR3 sequence reads: CASSLGTILTYNEQFF. The CDR3 DNA sequence: TGTGCCAGCAGCTTAGGCACAATCCTAACCTACAATGAGCAGTTCTTC. The J gene is TRBJ2-1, the V gene TRBV11-2; D ambiguous. This CDR3 is built from 16 residues. With 1 base removed from V and 2 bases from J, the gap between germline ends came to 12 bases. Germline CDR1 is SGHAT and CDR2 is FQNNGV.

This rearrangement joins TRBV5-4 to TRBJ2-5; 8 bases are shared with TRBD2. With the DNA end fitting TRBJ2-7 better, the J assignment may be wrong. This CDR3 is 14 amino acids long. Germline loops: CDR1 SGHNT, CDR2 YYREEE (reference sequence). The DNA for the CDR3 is TGTGCCAGCAGCGGAGCGGGGGCTGTCAACGAGCAGTACTTC. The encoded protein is CASSGAGAVNEQYF.

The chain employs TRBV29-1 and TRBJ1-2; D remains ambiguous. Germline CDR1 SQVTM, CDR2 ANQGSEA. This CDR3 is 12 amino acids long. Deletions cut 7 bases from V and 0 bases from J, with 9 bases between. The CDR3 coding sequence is TGCAGCGCAGGAGGATCTAACTATGGCTACACCTTC. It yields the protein CSAGGSNYGYTF. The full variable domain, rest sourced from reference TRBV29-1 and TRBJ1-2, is SAVISQKPSRDICQRGTSLTIQCQVDSQVTMMFWYRQQPGQSLTLIATANQGSEATYESGFVIDKFPISRPNLTFSTLTVSNMSPEDSSIYLCSAGGSNYGYTFGSGTRLTVV.

CDR3 coding DNA: TGTGCCAGCAGCCGCCGCCAGGGAGACAATGAGCAGTTCTTC. Encoded protein: CASSRRQGDNEQFF. The genes are TRBV7-9 and TRBJ2-1; D might be TRBD1 or TRBD2, each matching 5 bases. V lost 5 bases, J lost 5 bases, and 13 bases lay in between. Per germline, CDR1 SEHNR and CDR2 FQNEAQ (reference sequence). CDR3 length: 14 amino acids.

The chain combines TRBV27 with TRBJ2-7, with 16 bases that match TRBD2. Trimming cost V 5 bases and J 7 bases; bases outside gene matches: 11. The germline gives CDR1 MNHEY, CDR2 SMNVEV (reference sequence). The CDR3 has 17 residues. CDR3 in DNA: TGTGCCAGCAGTGCCCCCGGGACTAGCGGGAGGGCCCTAGAGCAGTACTTC. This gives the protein CASSAPGTSGRALEQYF.

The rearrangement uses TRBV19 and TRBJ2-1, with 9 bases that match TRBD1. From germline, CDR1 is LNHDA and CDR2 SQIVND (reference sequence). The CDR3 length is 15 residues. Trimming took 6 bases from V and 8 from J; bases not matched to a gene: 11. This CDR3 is CASSQPGQGLYEQFF. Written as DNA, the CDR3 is TGTGCCAGTAGCCAGCCGGGACAGGGACTGTATGAGCAGTTCTTC. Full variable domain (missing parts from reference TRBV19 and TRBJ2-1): DGGITQSPKYLFRKEGQNVTLSCEQNLNHDAMYWYRQDPGQGLRLIYYSQIVNDFQKGDIAEGYSVSREKKESFPLTVTSAQKNPTAFYLCASSQPGQGLYEQFFGPGTRLTVL.

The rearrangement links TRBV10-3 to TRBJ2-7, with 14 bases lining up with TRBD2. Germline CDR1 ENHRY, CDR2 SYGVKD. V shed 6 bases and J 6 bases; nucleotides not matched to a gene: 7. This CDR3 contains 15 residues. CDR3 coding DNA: TGTGCCATCAGGGGGACTAGCGGGAGCCCCGGCGAGCAGTACTTC. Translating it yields CAIRGTSGSPGEQYF.

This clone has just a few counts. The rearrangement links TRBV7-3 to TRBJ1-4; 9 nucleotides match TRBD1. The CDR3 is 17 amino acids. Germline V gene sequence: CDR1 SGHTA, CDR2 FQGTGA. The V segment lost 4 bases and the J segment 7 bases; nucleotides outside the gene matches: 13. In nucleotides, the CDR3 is TGTGCCAGCAGCTCCGGGACAGGGCGGGGGTTCGGTGAAAAACTGTTTTTT. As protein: CASSSGTGRGFGEKLFF. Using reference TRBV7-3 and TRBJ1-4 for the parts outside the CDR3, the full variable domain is GAGVSQTPSNKVTEKGKYVELRCDPISGHTALYWYRQSLGQGPEFLIYFQGTGAADDSGLPNDRFFAVRPEGSVSTLKIQRTERGDSAVYLCASSSGTGRGFGEKLFFGSGTQLSVL.

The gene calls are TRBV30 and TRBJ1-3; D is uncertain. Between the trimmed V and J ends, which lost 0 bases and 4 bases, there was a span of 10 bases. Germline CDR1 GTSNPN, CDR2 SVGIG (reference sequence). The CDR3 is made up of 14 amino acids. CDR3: CAWSVTGGGNTIYF. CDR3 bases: TGTGCCTGGAGTGTGACGGGCGGCGGAAACACCATATATTTT. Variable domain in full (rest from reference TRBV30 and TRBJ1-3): SQTIHQWPATLVQPVGSPLSLECTVEGTSNPNLYWYRQAAGRGLQLLFYSVGIGQISSEVPQNLSASRPQDRQFILSSKKLLLSDSGFYLCAWSVTGGGNTIYFGEGSWLTVV.

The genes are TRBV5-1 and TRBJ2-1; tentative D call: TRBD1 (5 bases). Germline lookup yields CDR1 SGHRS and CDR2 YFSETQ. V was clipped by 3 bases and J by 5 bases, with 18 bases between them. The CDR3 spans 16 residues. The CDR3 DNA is TGCGCCAGCAGCTCAAATCCAGGGCCCATACACAATGAGCAGTTCTTC. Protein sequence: CASSSNPGPIHNEQFF. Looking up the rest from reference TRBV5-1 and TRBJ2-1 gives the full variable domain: KAGVTQTPRYLIKTRGQQVTLSCSPISGHRSVSWYQQTPGQGLQFLFEYFSETQRNKGNFPGRFSGRQFSNSRSEMNVSTLELGDSALYLCASSSNPGPIHNEQFFGPGTRLTVL.

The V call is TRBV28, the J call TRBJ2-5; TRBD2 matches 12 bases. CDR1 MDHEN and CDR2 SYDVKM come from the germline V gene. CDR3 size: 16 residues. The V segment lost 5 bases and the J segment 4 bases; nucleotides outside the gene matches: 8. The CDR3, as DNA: TGTGCCAGCAGTCCCGTGGGGGGACTAGCGGGAGAGACCCAGTACTTC. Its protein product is CASSPVGGLAGETQYF.

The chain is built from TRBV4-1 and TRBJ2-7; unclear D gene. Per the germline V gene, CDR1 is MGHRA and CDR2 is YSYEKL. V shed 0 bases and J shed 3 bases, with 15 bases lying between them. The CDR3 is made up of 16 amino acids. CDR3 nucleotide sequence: TGCGCCAGCAGCCAAGATTCAGGAAAGAACCTCTACGAGCAGTACTTC. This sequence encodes CASSQDSGKNLYEQYF.

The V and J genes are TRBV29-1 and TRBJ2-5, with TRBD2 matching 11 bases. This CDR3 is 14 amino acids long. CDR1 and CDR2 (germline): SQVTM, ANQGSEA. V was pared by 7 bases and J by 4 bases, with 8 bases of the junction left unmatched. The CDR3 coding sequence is TGCAGCGCATCTCTAGCGGGAGGTGGAGAGACCCAGTACTTC. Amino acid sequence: CSASLAGGGETQYF.

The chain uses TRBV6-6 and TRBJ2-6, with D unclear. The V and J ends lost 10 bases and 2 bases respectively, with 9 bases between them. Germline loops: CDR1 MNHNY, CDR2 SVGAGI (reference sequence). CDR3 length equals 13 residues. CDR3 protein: CATFEAGANVLTF. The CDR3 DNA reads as TGTGCCACTTTCGAGGCTGGGGCCAACGTCCTGACTTTC.

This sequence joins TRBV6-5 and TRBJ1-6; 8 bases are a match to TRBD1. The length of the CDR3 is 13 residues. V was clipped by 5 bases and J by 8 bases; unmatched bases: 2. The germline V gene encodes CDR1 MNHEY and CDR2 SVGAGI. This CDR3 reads CASSQDRDSPLHF. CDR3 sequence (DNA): TGTGCCAGCAGTCAGGACAGGGATTCACCCCTCCACTTT.

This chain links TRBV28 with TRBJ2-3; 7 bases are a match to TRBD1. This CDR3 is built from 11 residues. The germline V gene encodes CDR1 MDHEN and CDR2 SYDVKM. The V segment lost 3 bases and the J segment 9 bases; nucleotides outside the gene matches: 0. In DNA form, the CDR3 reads TGTGCCAGCAGTTTGGGACAGACGCAGTATTTT. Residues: CASSLGQTQYF.

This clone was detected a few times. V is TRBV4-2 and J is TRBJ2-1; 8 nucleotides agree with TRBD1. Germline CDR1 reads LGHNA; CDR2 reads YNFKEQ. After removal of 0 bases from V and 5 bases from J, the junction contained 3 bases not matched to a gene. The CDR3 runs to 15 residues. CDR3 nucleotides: TGTGCCAGCAGCCAAGAAGGGGGACAGGACAATGAGCAGTTCTTC. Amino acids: CASSQEGGQDNEQFF.

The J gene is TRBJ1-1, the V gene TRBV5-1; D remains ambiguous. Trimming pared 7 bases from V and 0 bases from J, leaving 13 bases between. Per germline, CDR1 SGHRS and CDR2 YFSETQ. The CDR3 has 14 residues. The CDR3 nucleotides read TGCGCCAGCGGCCCTGACTGGGTGAACACTGAAGCTTTCTTT. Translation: CASGPDWVNTEAFF.

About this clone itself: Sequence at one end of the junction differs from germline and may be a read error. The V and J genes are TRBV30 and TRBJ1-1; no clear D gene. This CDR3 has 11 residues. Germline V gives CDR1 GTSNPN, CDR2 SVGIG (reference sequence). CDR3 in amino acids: CAWSVNSEAFF. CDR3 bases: TGTGCCTGGAGTGTAAACAGTGAAGCTTTCTTT.

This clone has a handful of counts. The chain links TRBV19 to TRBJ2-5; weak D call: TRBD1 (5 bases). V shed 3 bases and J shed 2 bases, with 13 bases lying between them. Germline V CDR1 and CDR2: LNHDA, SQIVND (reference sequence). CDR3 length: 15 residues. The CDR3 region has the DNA TGTGCCAGTAGTATTTTACAGGCATCTCAAGAGACCCAGTACTTC. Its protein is CASSILQASQETQYF.

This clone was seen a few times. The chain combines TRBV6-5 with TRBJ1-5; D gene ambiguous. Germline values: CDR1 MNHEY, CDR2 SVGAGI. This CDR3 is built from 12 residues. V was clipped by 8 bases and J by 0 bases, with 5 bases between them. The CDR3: CASWNSNQPQHF. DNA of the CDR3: TGTGCCAGCTGGAATAGCAATCAGCCCCAGCATTTT.